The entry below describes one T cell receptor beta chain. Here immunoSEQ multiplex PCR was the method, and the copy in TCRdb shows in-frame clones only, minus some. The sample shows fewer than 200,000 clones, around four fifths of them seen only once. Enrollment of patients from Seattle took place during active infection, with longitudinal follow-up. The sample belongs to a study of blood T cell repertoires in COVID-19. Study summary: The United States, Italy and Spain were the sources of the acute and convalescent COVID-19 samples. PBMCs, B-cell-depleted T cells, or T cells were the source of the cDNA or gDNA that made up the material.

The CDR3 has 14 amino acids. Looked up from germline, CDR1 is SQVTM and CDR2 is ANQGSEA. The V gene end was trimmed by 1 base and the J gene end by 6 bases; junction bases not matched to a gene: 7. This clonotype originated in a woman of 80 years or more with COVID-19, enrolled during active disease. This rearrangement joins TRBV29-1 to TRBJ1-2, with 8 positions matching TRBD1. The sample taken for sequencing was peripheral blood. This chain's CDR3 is CSVEGGYRGDGYTF. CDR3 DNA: TGCAGCGTTGAAGGTGGATACAGGGGGGATGGCTACACCTTC.